This T cell receptor beta chain was documented in a study of metastatic and nonmetastatic thyroid tumors. Turning to the study itself: Malignant and benign thyroid patients had repertoires compared in peripheral blood and tumor or nodule tissue.

V was shortened by 0 bases and J by 6 bases, with 9 bases between the two germline ends. The CDR3 is 14 amino acids. Germline V gene sequence: CDR1 SGHKS, CDR2 YYEKEE (reference sequence). The authors' processing: It was from CDR3 differences across clinicopathological groups that a distant-metastasis classifier for papillary thyroid cancer was built. TCRdb re-analyzed the PCR reads through MiXCR. The V and J calls and clone size are TCRdb's, not the authors'. In the table there are some 40,000 clones, around a fifth of which are singletons. With respect to this clone: The antigen is not known. This may arise from a read error, as a much more abundant clone is one base away. Other nucleotide sequences from this sample produce the same CDR3.

Study-level findings and limits: Reports indicated that malignant thyroid tumors showed significantly higher TCR beta diversity than benign nodules did, in blood and tumor.

None of the patients had undergone any treatment ahead of thyroid surgery. Sequenced sample: blood. This chain links TRBV5-5 with TRBJ2-2; no firm D call. This sequence originates from a female donor with papillary thyroid cancer or a benign thyroid nodule (not recorded which). Some clones in this sample may be carry-over from other donors' samples. The DNA for the CDR3 is TGTGCCAGCAGCTTGGCATGGCTACCCGGGGAGCTGTTTTTT. Translation gives CASSLAWLPGELFF. The full variable domain, its missing parts supplied by reference TRBV5-5 and TRBJ2-2, is DAGVTQSPTHLIKTRGQQVTLRCSPISGHKSVSWYQQVLGQGPQFIFQYYEKEERGRGNFPDRFSARQFPNYSSELNVNALLLGDSALYLCASSLAWLPGELFFGEGSRLTVL.